Below, 13 T cell receptor beta chains from the same sample are listed, as sequenced in a study of shared clonotypes between healthy human individuals. Profiling relied on immunoSEQ multiplex PCR, and the TCRdb table lists in-frame clones only, not all of them. Of millions of clones in the sample, 90% to 95% were seen once. What was sequenced was naive CD4+ T cells from PBMCs. Subset specified: CD45RA+ positively selected. All receptors derive from a man aged 18-30 years in good health. Some clones in this sample may be carry-over from other donors' samples.

The gene calls are TRBV5-1 and TRBJ1-2; 7 bases align to TRBD1. Losses at the gene ends were 3 bases for V and 4 bases for J; bases not matched to a gene: 6. Germline assignment: CDR1 SGHRS and CDR2 YFSETQ. The CDR3 covers 14 residues. In nucleotides, the CDR3 is TGCGCCAGCAGCTCGCCCGACAGGGCCTATGGCTACACCTTC. Translation: CASSSPDRAYGYTF. Supplemented by reference TRBV5-1 and TRBJ1-2, the full variable domain reads KAGVTQTPRYLIKTRGQQVTLSCSPISGHRSVSWYQQTPGQGLQFLFEYFSETQRNKGNFPGRFSGRQFSNSRSEMNVSTLELGDSALYLCASSSPDRAYGYTFGSGTRLTVV.

This clone was seen once. This chain joins TRBV29-1 and TRBJ2-3, with 8 bases aligning to TRBD2. Trimming removed 8 bases from V and 4 bases from J; junction bases left unmatched: 11. The CDR3 totals 14 residues. In germline, CDR1 is SQVTM, CDR2 ANQGSEA. The CDR3 sequence is CSSQLGLESDTQYF. CDR3 in DNA: TGCAGCTCCCAACTGGGACTAGAATCAGATACGCAGTATTTT.

The chain uses TRBV5-1 and TRBJ1-1; the D is unclear. V lost 1 base to trimming and J lost 1 base, with 8 bases between them. Germline V gene lookup returns CDR1 SGHRS and CDR2 YFSETQ. The CDR3 runs 14 residues. CDR3 residues: CASSLSAENTEAFF. Here the CDR3 DNA reads TGCGCCAGCAGCTTGAGCGCGGAGAACACTGAAGCTTTCTTT.

The chain recombines TRBV7-9 with TRBJ2-5; TRBD1 matches 7 bases. The ends lost 3 bases at V and 2 bases at J; junction bases unmatched: 3. Germline V gene data show CDR1 as SEHNR and CDR2 as FQNEAQ (reference sequence). This CDR3 is built from 14 residues. DNA of the CDR3: TGTGCCAGCAGCTTTGGGACAGCACAAGAGACCCAGTACTTC. The encoded protein is CASSFGTAQETQYF. Combining the CDR3 with reference TRBV7-9 and TRBJ2-5 gives the whole variable domain DTGVSQNPRHKITKRGQNVTFRCDPISEHNRLYWYRQTLGQGPEFLTYFQNEAQLEKSRLLSDRFSAERPKGSFSTLEIQRTEQGDSAMYLCASSFGTAQETQYFGPGTRLLVL.

V usage is TRBV5-1 and J usage is TRBJ2-7; 14 bases agree with TRBD2. With V trimmed by 3 bases and J by 2 bases, 10 bases remained unmatched. Germline CDR1 and CDR2: SGHRS and YFSETQ. CDR3 length: 18 residues. CDR3 bases: TGCGCCAGCAGCTCTACCGGGACTAGCGGGAGCATTGCCTACGAGCAGTACTTC. This encodes CASSSTGTSGSIAYEQYF.

The chain combines TRBV27 with TRBJ2-2; tentative D call: TRBD1 (5 bases). The CDR3 contains 16 residues. Germline V gives CDR1 MNHEY, CDR2 SMNVEV (reference sequence). V was trimmed by 5 bases and J by 0 bases, leaving 13 bases between them. The CDR3 loop is CASSSETDANTGELFF. CDR3 DNA: TGTGCCAGCAGTAGTGAGACAGACGCGAACACCGGGGAGCTGTTTTTT.

The J gene is TRBJ2-1, the V gene TRBV7-2, with D possibly TRBD2 on 5 matching bases. The germline V gene encodes CDR1 SGHTA and CDR2 FQGNSA. V was clipped by 8 bases and J by 0 bases, with 14 bases between them. The CDR3 extends over 15 amino acids. In DNA form, the CDR3 reads TGTGCCAGCTCGGGTAGCGCGAGCTCCTACAATGAGCAGTTCTTC. Protein product: CASSGSASSYNEQFF.

This clone was found once. The chain couples TRBV5-1 to TRBJ2-6; the D gene could be TRBD1 or TRBD2 (5 bases each). Germline V gene lookup returns CDR1 SGHRS and CDR2 YFSETQ. Deletions cut 0 bases from V and 0 bases from J, with 10 bases between. The CDR3 is 17 residues long. The CDR3 spells CASSLVQGPSGANVLTF. The CDR3 DNA reads TGCGCCAGCAGCTTGGTGCAGGGACCCTCTGGGGCCAACGTCCTGACTTTC.

V gene TRBV5-1 combines with J gene TRBJ2-7, with no clear D. CDR1 SGHRS and CDR2 YFSETQ come from the germline V gene. Trimming shortened V by 4 bases and J by 4 bases, and 18 bases separated the two germline ends. This CDR3 is built from 15 residues. The CDR3 loop reads CASSPLAGSLYEQYF. The DNA for the CDR3 is TGCGCCAGCAGCCCGCTTGCCGGTAGCCTTTACGAGCAGTACTTC.

The chain joins TRBV18 to TRBJ2-1; D remains ambiguous. The CDR3 has 13 residues. Deletions cut 0 bases from V and 7 bases from J, with 7 bases between. The germline V gene has CDR1 KGHSH and CDR2 LQKENI. The CDR3 DNA follows: TGTGCCAGCTCACCACCTCAGCTTAATGAGCAGTTCTTC. It specifies CASSPPQLNEQFF.

The V gene is TRBV12-5, the J gene TRBJ1-2; D remains unclear. CDR1 and CDR2 from the germline V gene are LGHNT and FRNRAP. The CDR3 consists of 15 residues. V was pared by 5 bases and J by 0 bases, with 13 bases between. CDR3 residues: CASGPPGQSNYGYTF. Here the CDR3 DNA reads TGTGCTAGTGGTCCACCCGGGCAGTCTAACTATGGCTACACCTTC.

This clone appeared a single time. This chain connects TRBV2 to TRBJ1-1; a possible D gene is TRBD1 (5 bases). The CDR3 loop spans 13 amino acids. Germline loops: CDR1 SNHLY, CDR2 FYNNEI. The germline V and J ends were trimmed by 6 bases and 3 bases, with 11 bases remaining between them. This CDR3 is CASSETGYTEAFF. DNA for the CDR3: TGTGCCAGCAGCGAAACAGGATACACTGAAGCTTTCTTT.

This clone has only one observation. The chain couples TRBV10-2 to TRBJ2-3, with D unclear. In germline, CDR1 is WSHSY, CDR2 SAAADI. The CDR3 has 18 amino acids. Trimming took 5 bases from V and 2 from J, leaving 23 bases between them. The CDR3 DNA sequence: TGCGCCAGCAGTTTGGATAACTCAAAAAGAAGGGACACAGATACGCAGTATTTT. Encoded protein: CASSLDNSKRRDTDTQYF.